The 10 T cell receptor beta chains below were found in one sample sequenced in a study of T cell responses to AZD1222 COVID-19 vaccine. Sequenced by immunoSEQ multiplex PCR; TCRdb stores in-frame clones only, minus some. Here the sample spans 100,000 or so clones, 70% to 90% being singletons. The sequenced sample was peripheral blood, obtained on day 0 of AZD1222 vaccination. The receptors were gathered from an adult in good health.

The rearrangement links TRBV28 to TRBJ1-1, with 7 bases matching TRBD1. Germline V CDR1 and CDR2: MDHEN, SYDVKM. V shed 3 bases and J 5 bases; nucleotides not matched to a gene: 9. The CDR3 has 15 amino acids. The CDR3 region is CASSLEGARWTEAFF. CDR3 nucleotides: TGTGCCAGCAGTTTGGAGGGGGCAAGGTGGACTGAAGCTTTCTTT.

V and J are TRBV19 and TRBJ1-5; D gene uncertain. Germline V gene lookup returns CDR1 LNHDA and CDR2 SQIVND (reference sequence). This CDR3 is 14 amino acids long. Trimming removed 9 bases at V and 0 bases at J, with 12 bases between. The DNA of the CDR3 is TGTGCCAGCGACCCCCCTAATAGCAATCAGCCCCAGCATTTT. Translated, it gives CASDPPNSNQPQHF.

For the CDR3, the DNA is TGTGCCAGCAGTCTGGCGGTGGGGACAGGGGTGTTCGAGCAGTACTTC. Translated: CASSLAVGTGVFEQYF. V and J are TRBV28 and TRBJ2-7; 10 positions match TRBD1. CDR1 is MDHEN and CDR2 is SYDVKM in the germline V gene. V shed 5 bases and J 6 bases; nucleotides not matched to a gene: 13. The CDR3 totals 16 residues.

The CDR3: CAIRTSRGSLSEAFF. The CDR3 DNA follows: TGTGCCATCAGGACGTCCAGGGGGAGTCTTTCTGAAGCTTTCTTT. The V gene is TRBV10-3, the J gene TRBJ1-1, with 7 bases fitting TRBD1. The CDR3 runs 15 residues. V trimming: 6 bases; J trimming: 6 bases; junction bases outside the gene matches: 13. Germline V gene lookup returns CDR1 ENHRY and CDR2 SYGVKD.

V gene TRBV11-1 combines with J gene TRBJ2-1; D ambiguous. The V and J ends lost 1 base and 0 bases respectively, with 7 bases between them. CDR3 size: 15 residues. The germline gives CDR1 SGHAT, CDR2 FQDESV (reference sequence). Here the CDR3 reads CASSLGGISYNEQFF. CDR3 coding DNA: TGTGCCAGCAGCTTAGGTGGGATCTCCTACAATGAGCAGTTCTTC.

The gene calls are TRBV19 and TRBJ1-5; 9 nucleotides match TRBD1. This CDR3 has 13 residues. Losses at the gene ends were 6 bases for V and 4 bases for J; bases not matched to a gene: 1. CDR1 and CDR2 from the germline V gene are LNHDA and SQIVND (reference sequence). The DNA of the CDR3 is TGTGCCAGTAGGGGGACAGGGAATCAGCCCCAGCATTTT. Its translation: CASRGTGNQPQHF. Full variable domain (outside the CDR3, taken from reference TRBV19 and TRBJ1-5): DGGITQSPKYLFRKEGQNVTLSCEQNLNHDAMYWYRQDPGQGLRLIYYSQIVNDFQKGDIAEGYSVSREKKESFPLTVTSAQKNPTAFYLCASRGTGNQPQHFGDGTRLSIL.

The genes are TRBV28 and TRBJ1-1; perhaps TRBD1 as D (5 bases). The CDR3 consists of 14 residues. Looked up from germline, CDR1 is MDHEN and CDR2 is SYDVKM. V lost 6 bases, J lost 4 bases, and 15 bases lay in between. The CDR3 region has the DNA TGTGCCAGCAGCCTCGGGGCGCGGGGCACTGAAGCTTTCTTT. This gives the protein CASSLGARGTEAFF.

This chain links TRBV6-6 with TRBJ2-3, with TRBD2 matching over 12 bases. CDR1 and CDR2 from the germline V gene are MNHNY and SVGAGI (reference sequence). The CDR3 is 17 residues long. Trimming cost V 5 bases and J 8 bases; bases outside gene matches: 14. DNA of the CDR3: TGTGCCAGCAGTCCCACGACTAGCGGGAGACCGGGGACTACGCAGTATTTT. It translates to CASSPTTSGRPGTTQYF.

Here the CDR3 DNA reads TGTGCCAGCAGCCGGACAGGTCACCACGAGCAGTACTTC. Protein product: CASSRTGHHEQYF. The chain recombines TRBV12-3 or TRBV12-4 with TRBJ2-7; TRBD1 agrees at 7 bases. V shed 6 bases and J 5 bases; nucleotides not matched to a gene: 7. This CDR3 has 13 amino acids.

The chain has TRBV2 and TRBJ2-7, with D unresolved. This CDR3 has 13 residues. V lost 4 bases and J 2 bases, leaving 9 bases between the germline ends. CDR1 and CDR2 (germline): SNHLY, FYNNEI. The CDR3 bases are TGTGCCAGCAGTGGTACGCTGACCTACGAGCAGTACTTC. It is translated as CASSGTLTYEQYF.